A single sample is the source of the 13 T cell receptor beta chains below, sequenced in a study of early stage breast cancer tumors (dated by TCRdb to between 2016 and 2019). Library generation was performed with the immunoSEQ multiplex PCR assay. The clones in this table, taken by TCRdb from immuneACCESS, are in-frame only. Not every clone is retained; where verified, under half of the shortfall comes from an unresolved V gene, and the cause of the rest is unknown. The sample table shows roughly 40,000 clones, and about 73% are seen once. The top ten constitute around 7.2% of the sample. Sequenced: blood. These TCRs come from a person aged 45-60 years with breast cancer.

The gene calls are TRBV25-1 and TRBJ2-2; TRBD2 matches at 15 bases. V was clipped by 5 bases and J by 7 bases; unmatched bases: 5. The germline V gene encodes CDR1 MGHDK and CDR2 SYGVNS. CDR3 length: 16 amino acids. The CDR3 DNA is TGTGCCAGCAGTAAACCGGGACTAGCGGGAGGCGGGGAGCTGTTTTTT. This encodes CASSKPGLAGGGELFF.

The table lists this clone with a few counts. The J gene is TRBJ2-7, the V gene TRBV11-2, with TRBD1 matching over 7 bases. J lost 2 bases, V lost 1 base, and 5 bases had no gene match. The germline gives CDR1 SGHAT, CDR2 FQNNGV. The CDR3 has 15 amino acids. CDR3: CASSLGTGSTYEQYV. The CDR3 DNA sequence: TGTGCCAGCAGCTTAGGGACAGGCTCTACCTACGAGCAGTACGTC.

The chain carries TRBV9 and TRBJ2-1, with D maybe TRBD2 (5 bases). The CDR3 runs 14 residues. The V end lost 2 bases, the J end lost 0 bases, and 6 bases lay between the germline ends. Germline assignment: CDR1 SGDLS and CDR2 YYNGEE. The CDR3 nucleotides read TGTGCCAGCAGCGTTCGGGACTCCTACAATGAGCAGTTCTTC. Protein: CASSVRDSYNEQFF. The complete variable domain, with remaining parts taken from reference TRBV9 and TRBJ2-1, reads DSGVTQTPKHLITATGQRVTLRCSPRSGDLSVYWYQQSLDQGLQFLIQYYNGEERAKGNILERFSAQQFPDLHSELNLSSLELGDSALYFCASSVRDSYNEQFFGPGTRLTVL.

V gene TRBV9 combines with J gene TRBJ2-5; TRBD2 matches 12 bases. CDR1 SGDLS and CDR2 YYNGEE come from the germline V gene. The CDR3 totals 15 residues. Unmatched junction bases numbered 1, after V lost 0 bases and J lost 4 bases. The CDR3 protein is CASSVVLAGGETQYF. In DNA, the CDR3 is TGTGCCAGCAGCGTAGTACTAGCGGGGGGAGAGACCCAGTACTTC.

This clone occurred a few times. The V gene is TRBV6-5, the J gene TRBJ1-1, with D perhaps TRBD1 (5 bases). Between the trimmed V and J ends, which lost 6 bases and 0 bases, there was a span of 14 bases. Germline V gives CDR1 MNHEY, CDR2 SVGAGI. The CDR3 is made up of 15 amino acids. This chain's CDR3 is CASSPGKHLNTEAFF. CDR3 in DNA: TGTGCCAGCAGCCCAGGGAAGCATTTGAACACTGAAGCTTTCTTT.

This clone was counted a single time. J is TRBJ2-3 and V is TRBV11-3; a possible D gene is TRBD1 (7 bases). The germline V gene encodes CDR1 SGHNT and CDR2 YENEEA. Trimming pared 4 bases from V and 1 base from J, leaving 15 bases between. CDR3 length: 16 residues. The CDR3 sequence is CASSSRRDRGTDTQYF. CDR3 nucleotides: TGTGCCAGCAGCTCCCGGAGGGACAGAGGCACAGATACGCAGTATTTT.

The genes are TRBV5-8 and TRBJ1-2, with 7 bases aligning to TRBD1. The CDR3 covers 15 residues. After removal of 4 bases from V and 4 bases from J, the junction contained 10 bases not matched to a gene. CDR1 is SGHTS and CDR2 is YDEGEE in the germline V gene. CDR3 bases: TGTGCCAGCAGCCTATTAGGGGGCCGGATCTATGGCTACACCTTC. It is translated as CASSLLGGRIYGYTF.

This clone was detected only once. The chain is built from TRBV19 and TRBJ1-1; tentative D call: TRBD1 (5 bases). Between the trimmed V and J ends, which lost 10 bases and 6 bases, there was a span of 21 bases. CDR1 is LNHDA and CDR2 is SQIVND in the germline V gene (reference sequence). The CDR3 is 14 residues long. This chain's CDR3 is CATSPGGRGAEAFF. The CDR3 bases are TGTGCCACCAGCCCTGGCGGCCGGGGGGCTGAAGCTTTCTTT. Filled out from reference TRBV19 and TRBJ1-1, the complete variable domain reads DGGITQSPKYLFRKEGQNVTLSCEQNLNHDAMYWYRQDPGQGLRLIYYSQIVNDFQKGDIAEGYSVSREKKESFPLTVTSAQKNPTAFYLCATSPGGRGAEAFFGQGTRLTVV.

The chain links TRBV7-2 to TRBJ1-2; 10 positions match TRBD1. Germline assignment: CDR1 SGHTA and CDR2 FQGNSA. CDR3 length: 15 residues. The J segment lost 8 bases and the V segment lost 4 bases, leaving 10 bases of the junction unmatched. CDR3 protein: CASSSQRQGAYGYTF. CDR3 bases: TGTGCCAGCAGCTCCCAACGACAGGGGGCTTACGGCTACACCTTC.

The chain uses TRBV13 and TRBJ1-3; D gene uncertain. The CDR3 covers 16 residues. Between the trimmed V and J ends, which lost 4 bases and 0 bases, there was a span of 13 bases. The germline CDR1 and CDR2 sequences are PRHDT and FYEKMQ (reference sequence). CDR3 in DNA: TGTGCCAGCAGCTCCCTTCCCCAGTCCTCTGGAAACACCATATATTTT. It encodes CASSSLPQSSGNTIYF. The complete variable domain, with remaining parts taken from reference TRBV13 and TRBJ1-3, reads AAGVIQSPRHLIKEKRETATLKCYPIPRHDTVYWYQQGPGQDPQFLISFYEKMQSDKGSIPDRFSAQQFSDYHSELNMSSLELGDSALYFCASSSLPQSSGNTIYFGEGSWLTVV.

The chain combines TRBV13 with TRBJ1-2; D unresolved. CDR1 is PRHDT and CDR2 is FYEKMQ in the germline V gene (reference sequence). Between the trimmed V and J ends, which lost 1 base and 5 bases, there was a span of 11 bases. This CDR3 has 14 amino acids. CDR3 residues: CASSLVADAYGYTF. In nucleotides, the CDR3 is TGTGCCAGCAGCTTAGTGGCGGATGCGTATGGCTACACCTTC.

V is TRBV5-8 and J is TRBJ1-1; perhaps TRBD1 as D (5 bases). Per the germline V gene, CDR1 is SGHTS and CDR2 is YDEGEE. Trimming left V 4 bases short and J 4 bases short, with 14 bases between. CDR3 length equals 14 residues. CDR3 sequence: CASSRGTWVTEAFF. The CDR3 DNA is TGTGCCAGCAGCCGCGGGACTTGGGTCACTGAAGCTTTCTTT.

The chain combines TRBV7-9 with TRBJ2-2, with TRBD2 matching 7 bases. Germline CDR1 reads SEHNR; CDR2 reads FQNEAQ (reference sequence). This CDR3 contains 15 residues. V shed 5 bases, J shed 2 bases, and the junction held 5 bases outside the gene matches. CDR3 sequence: CASSPGGINTGELFF. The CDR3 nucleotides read TGTGCCAGCAGCCCCGGGGGGATTAACACCGGGGAGCTGTTTTTT.